Below, 18 T cell receptor beta chains from the same sample are listed, as sequenced in a study of beta chain features in type 1 diabetes listed by TCRdb under 2018. The library was generated by the immunoSEQ multiplex PCR assay. The High Capacity cDNA Reverse Transcription Kit was used to reverse transcribe all of the isolated RNA, meaning that expressed TCRB transcripts were what got sequenced. TCRdb retrieved this table from immuneACCESS and kept in-frame rearrangements only. Not all clones are present; in checked studies, unresolved V genes account for under half, and no reason is known for the remainder. This sample gives a few hundred thousand clones in total; approximately 15% of them show up just once. The ten largest clones add up to around 0.02% of the sample. Input material: naive CD4+ T cells from blood. The sample's cell subset or site label is to be understood as: true naive CD4+ T cells. Every receptor here comes from a woman younger than 30 in good health.

The chain joins TRBV6-6 to TRBJ2-2, with D possibly TRBD1 on 5 matching bases. V dropped 0 bases and J dropped 4 bases, with 9 bases sitting between them. Germline loops: CDR1 MNHNY, CDR2 SVGAGI (reference sequence). The CDR3 is 15 amino acids. The CDR3 bases are TGTGCCAGCAGTTACTCGGGCAGGGCCACCGGGGAGCTGTTTTTT. Translating gives CASSYSGRATGELFF.

The chain carries TRBV5-8 and TRBJ2-5; 9 bases are shared with TRBD2. Germline CDR1 reads SGHTS; CDR2 reads YDEGEE. V dropped 4 bases and J dropped 6; count of bases not matched to a gene: 10. The CDR3 is 15 amino acids. The CDR3: CASSELIAGAKTQYF. The CDR3 DNA reads as TGTGCCAGCAGCGAACTCATAGCGGGAGCCAAGACCCAGTACTTC.

A few counts support this clone. Other nucleotide sequences from this sample produce the same CDR3. The rearrangement uses TRBV28 and TRBJ2-2; D not resolved. The CDR3 consists of 13 residues. Germline lookup yields CDR1 MDHEN and CDR2 SYDVKM. V was pared by 3 bases and J by 5 bases, with 7 bases between. Here the CDR3 reads CASSLPRTGELFF. The CDR3, as DNA: TGTGCCAGCAGTTTGCCCAGGACCGGGGAGCTGTTTTTT. Full variable domain (missing parts from reference TRBV28 and TRBJ2-2): DVKVTQSSRYLVKRTGEKVFLECVQDMDHENMFWYRQDPGLGLRLIYFSYDVKMKEKGDIPEGYSVSREKKERFSLILESASTNQTSMYLCASSLPRTGELFFGEGSRLTVL.

The rearrangement links TRBV21-1 to TRBJ2-1; the DNA was not compared with TRBD2, the D call given in the table. TRBV21-1 is a known pseudogene. The CDR3 has 15 residues. The CDR3 sequence is CASSKRDCNYNEQFF. In DNA, the CDR3 is TGTGCCAGCAGCAAACGGGACTGCAACTACAATGAGCAGTTCTTC.

This clone was observed a few times. The chain couples TRBV4-1 to TRBJ2-3; 10 nucleotides line up with TRBD2. Looked up from germline, CDR1 is MGHRA and CDR2 is YSYEKL. The CDR3 consists of 16 residues. Trimming took 3 bases from V and 2 from J; bases not matched to a gene: 5. In DNA form, the CDR3 reads TGCGCCAGCAGCCAGAGGCTAGCGGGAGACACAGATACGCAGTATTTT. Translating it yields CASSQRLAGDTDTQYF.

This clone occurred a few times. The chain employs TRBV30 and TRBJ2-3; no clear D. Trimming took 2 bases from V and 1 from J, leaving 7 bases between them. This CDR3 comprises 13 residues. Germline values: CDR1 GTSNPN, CDR2 SVGIG (reference sequence). As DNA, the CDR3 is TGTGCCTGGAGTCTGAGCGGCACAGATACGCAGTATTTT. Protein: CAWSLSGTDTQYF.

CDR3: CASSSSGGTNLLAKNIQYF. For the CDR3, the DNA is TGTGCCAGCAGCTCTTCAGGGGGGACCAACCTCCTAGCCAAAAACATTCAGTACTTC. The chain uses TRBV7-9 and TRBJ2-4, with a tentative D call TRBD1 (7 bases). V gave up 4 bases and J gave up 0 bases, with 22 bases separating them. The CDR3 is 19 amino acids. Germline lookup yields CDR1 SEHNR and CDR2 FQNEAQ (reference sequence).

This clone was counted only a few times. The V and J genes are TRBV5-6 and TRBJ1-1; a possible D gene is TRBD1 (6 bases). Trimming stripped 0 bases from V and 10 bases from J, with 10 bases between. Germline V gene sequence: CDR1 SGHDT, CDR2 YYEEEE. The CDR3 totals 12 residues. CDR3 sequence: CASSLAQGSAFF. Written as DNA, the CDR3 is TGTGCCAGCAGCTTGGCACAGGGTTCAGCTTTCTTT.

V gene TRBV5-1 combines with J gene TRBJ2-1, with D tentatively TRBD1 (6 bases). The ends were cut back, 0 bases at V and 3 bases at J, with 13 bases in the middle. CDR3 length: 16 residues. The germline CDR1 and CDR2 sequences are SGHRS and YFSETQ. The CDR3 DNA reads as TGCGCCAGCAGCTTGGAGATGGGGGCGCGCTACAATGAGCAGTTCTTC. It translates to CASSLEMGARYNEQFF.

The chain joins TRBV7-9 to TRBJ2-5; TRBD2 might be the D (6 bases). With 3 bases removed from V and 3 bases from J, the gap between germline ends came to 17 bases. This CDR3 contains 16 residues. The germline V gene has CDR1 SEHNR and CDR2 FQNEAQ (reference sequence). CDR3 sequence: CASSFRTGLNKETQYF. The CDR3 DNA sequence: TGTGCCAGCAGCTTCCGGACCGGACTAAACAAAGAGACCCAGTACTTC.

The gene calls are TRBV28 and TRBJ1-5; D is perhaps TRBD1 (5 bases). The germline gives CDR1 MDHEN, CDR2 SYDVKM. The germline V and J ends were trimmed by 7 bases and 6 bases, with 10 bases remaining between them. The CDR3 is 12 amino acids. CDR3 sequence: CASKQEGQPQHF. Here the CDR3 DNA reads TGTGCCAGCAAACAGGAAGGTCAGCCCCAGCATTTT.

The genes are TRBV30 and TRBJ1-1, with 10 positions matching TRBD1. After removal of 2 bases from V and 6 bases from J, the junction contained 3 bases not matched to a gene. Germline V gives CDR1 GTSNPN, CDR2 SVGIG (reference sequence). There are 13 residues in the CDR3. The CDR3 loop is CAWSLGQGAEAFF. The DNA of the CDR3 is TGTGCCTGGAGTCTCGGACAGGGGGCTGAAGCTTTCTTT. Using reference TRBV30 and TRBJ1-1 for the parts outside the CDR3, the full variable domain is SQTIHQWPATLVQPVGSPLSLECTVEGTSNPNLYWYRQAAGRGLQLLFYSVGIGQISSEVPQNLSASRPQDRQFILSSKKLLLSDSGFYLCAWSLGQGAEAFFGQGTRLTVV.

This clone was seen a single time. The rearrangement uses TRBV25-1 and TRBJ2-7, with D perhaps TRBD1 (6 bases). The CDR3 has 15 residues. CDR1 is MGHDK, CDR2 SYGVNS, per germline. V lost 5 bases and J 2 bases, leaving 16 bases between the germline ends. CDR3 bases: TGTGCCAGCAGTACGAACAGGGAATTAGCCTACGAGCAGTACTTC. This sequence encodes CASSTNRELAYEQYF.

The chain is built from TRBV9 and TRBJ2-2; D may be TRBD1 (5 bases). The V end lost 0 bases, the J end lost 5 bases, and 14 bases lay between the germline ends. The CDR3 has 16 residues. The germline gives CDR1 SGDLS, CDR2 YYNGEE. Here the CDR3 reads CASSVEAHQGTGELFF. CDR3 DNA sequence: TGTGCCAGCAGCGTAGAAGCCCATCAGGGTACCGGGGAGCTGTTTTTT.

This clone has only a few counts. The gene calls are TRBV7-2 and TRBJ2-6, with D tentatively TRBD1 (8 bases). Germline CDR1 reads SGHTA; CDR2 reads FQGNSA. The V end was cut by 5 bases, the J end by 3 bases, with 17 bases between. The CDR3 has 17 amino acids. The CDR3 DNA reads as TGTGCCAGCAGCCTCAGGACAGGGAGGGGTGGGGCCAACGTCCTGACTTTC. Translation: CASSLRTGRGGANVLTF.

DNA for the CDR3: TGTGCCACCAGCAGAGATTCCAGACGGGGCCAAGAGACCCAGTACTTC. It codes for CATSRDSRRGQETQYF. The rearrangement uses TRBV15 and TRBJ2-5, with a tentative D call TRBD2 (5 bases). Trimming pared 0 bases from V and 1 base from J, leaving 12 bases between. Germline loops: CDR1 LNHNV, CDR2 YYDKDF (reference sequence). This CDR3 contains 16 residues.

This clone was counted a few times. The chain couples TRBV9 to TRBJ1-5; D possibly corresponds to TRBD1 (6 bases). The CDR3 contains 14 residues. Looked up from germline, CDR1 is SGDLS and CDR2 is YYNGEE. V lost 4 bases and J lost 0, with 8 bases in between. The CDR3 region is CASSRTVSNQPQHF. In nucleotides, the CDR3 is TGTGCCAGCAGCAGGACAGTTAGCAATCAGCCCCAGCATTTT.

This clone was counted a few times. The rearrangement uses TRBV19 and TRBJ2-7; possible D gene TRBD2, 5 bases. The V gene's germline CDR1 is LNHDA and CDR2 SQIVND (reference sequence). The V and J ends lost 5 bases and 4 bases respectively, with 18 bases between them. CDR3 size: 15 residues. In DNA, the CDR3 is TGTGCCAGTAGTTCCCGGACTCGGAGCCTTTACGAGCAGTACTTC. Amino acids: CASSSRTRSLYEQYF. The full variable domain, in which reference TRBV19 and TRBJ2-7 provide the parts outside the CDR3, is DGGITQSPKYLFRKEGQNVTLSCEQNLNHDAMYWYRQDPGQGLRLIYYSQIVNDFQKGDIAEGYSVSREKKESFPLTVTSAQKNPTAFYLCASSSRTRSLYEQYFGPGTRLTVT.